The TCR beta chain described here comes from a study of early T cells in non-severe SARS-CoV-2 infection. Study summary: Sequencing of bulk RNA from unsorted whole blood was done, without chain pairing. Study-level points and caveats: Clonotype matching in VDJdb favored anti-spike CD8 responses and did not capture private and CD4 specificities.

This clonotype showed up just a few times. Its target is unknown. The V and J ends lost 8 bases and 0 bases respectively, with 17 bases between them. The CDR3 spans 16 residues. Germline V gives CDR1 SEHNR, CDR2 FQNEAQ (reference sequence). Individual cDNA molecules carried attached unique molecular identifiers. MiXCR was run by TCRdb on the 5' RACE reads, yielding one entry per CDR3 protein. The sample includes 40,000 or so distinct CDR3 sequences, 6% to 9.5% of them seen just once. The sequence was obtained from an adult who was a healthcare worker with PCR-confirmed SARS-CoV-2 infection or an uninfected control (not recorded which). The sample in question was whole blood, obtained at baseline. The chain employs TRBV7-9 and TRBJ1-5; D may be TRBD1 (5 bases). The CDR3: CASAHHGDGSNQPQHF. In DNA form, the CDR3 reads TGTGCCAGCGCCCATCACGGGGACGGTAGCAATCAGCCCCAGCATTTT. Together with reference TRBV7-9 and TRBJ1-5, the CDR3 gives the full variable domain: DTGVSQNPRHKITKRGQNVTFRCDPISEHNRLYWYRQTLGQGPEFLTYFQNEAQLEKSRLLSDRFSAERPKGSFSTLEIQRTEQGDSAMYLCASAHHGDGSNQPQHFGDGTRLSIL.